These T cell receptor beta chains were read from a single sample in a study of CD8 T cells in ankylosing spondylitis. Via MiXCR, TCRdb re-called the 5' RACE reads, giving one row per CDR3 protein. The sample has 330,000 or so distinct CDR3 sequences; 8% are singletons. The specimen sequenced was blood, either unsorted or a sorted T cell fraction (not recorded which). Source of these receptors: a male donor with ankylosing spondylitis. CDR3s include the opening cysteine and the closing phenylalanine or tryptophan. D genes are given only for firm matches. Clone size is given for some rows only: seen once, a few or many times, or a class if the clone is expanded.

>TRBV29-1|-|TRBJ2-3|few
TGCAGCGTTGAAGATAATAGCGGAGATACGCAGTATTTT
CSVEDNSGDTQYF
>TRBV3-1|TRBD1|TRBJ1-5|-
TGTGCCAGCAGCAAGACCGGGACAGTTAGCAATCAGCCCCAGCATTTT
CASSKTGTVSNQPQHF
>TRBV30|-|TRBJ2-6|-
TGTGCCTGGAGTCGAGGGGCCAACGTCCTGACTTTC
CAWSRGANVLTF
>TRBV20-1|-|TRBJ2-7|-
TGCAGTGCTGGAGGGGGTAATATCCACGAGCAGTACTTC
CSAGGGNIHEQYF
>TRBV20-1|TRBD1|TRBJ2-2|few
TGCAGCGGGACAGGGCCCCCCGGGGAGCTGTTTTTT
CSGTGPPGELFF
>TRBV29-1|TRBD2|TRBJ2-1|many
TGCAGCGTTGTGGCTAGCGGGAGTAATAATGAGCAGTTCTTC
CSVVASGSNNEQFF
>TRBV29-1|-|TRBJ2-5|many
TGCAGCGTGGCCCACGGACTGCCAGAAGAGACCCAGTACTTC
CSVAHGLPEETQYF
>TRBV18|-|TRBJ2-1|-
TGTGCCAGCTCACCAGTCTCCTATGAGCAGTTCTTC
CASSPVSYEQFF
>TRBV20-1|-|TRBJ1-5|many
TGCAGTGCTAGAGTTAGGGGCCATAGCAATCAGCCCCAGCATTTT
CSARVRGHSNQPQHF
>TRBV5-1|-|TRBJ2-7|many
TGCGCCAGCAGCTTGGAGCCGACACCTTCCTACGAGCAGTACTTC
CASSLEPTPSYEQYF
>TRBV20-1|-|TRBJ1-1|few
TGCAGTGCTAGGTTGGTCCCGGAGGGCCTGGGCACTGAAGCTTTCTTT
CSARLVPEGLGTEAFF
>TRBV5-5|-|TRBJ1-5|few
TGTGCCAGCAATATCGGGACGGCGTATAGCAATCAGCCCCAGCATTTT
CASNIGTAYSNQPQHF
>TRBV9|TRBD2|TRBJ2-3|few
TGTGCCAGCAGCCCAACGTATAGCGGGTTCACAGATACGCAGTATTTT
CASSPTYSGFTDTQYF
>TRBV5-1|-|TRBJ2-2|few
TGCGCCAGCAGCTTGGAAGCCCACCGCAACACCGGGGAGCTGTTTTTT
CASSLEAHRNTGELFF
>TRBV24-1|-|TRBJ1-5|many
TGTGCCACCAGTGACCCCAGGGTAGGGGGGATCCAGCCCCAGCATTTT
CATSDPRVGGIQPQHF
>TRBV7-3|-|TRBJ1-6|many
TGTGCCAGCAGCTTCCCCAATTCACCCCTCCACTTT
CASSFPNSPLHF
>TRBV14|-|TRBJ1-1|few
TGTGCCAGCAGCCCTCTTGGCCTACTGAACACTGAAGCTTTCTTT
CASSPLGLLNTEAFF
>TRBV12-3/TRBV12-4|TRBD1|TRBJ2-5|few
TGTGCCAGCAGTTCCAGACAGGGCTTTGCTGAGACCCAGTACTTC
CASSSRQGFAETQYF
>TRBV4-3|-|TRBJ2-3|many
TGCGCCAGCAGCCATAGACCCTACGGTAGGGAGTTGGCAGATACGCAGTATTTT
CASSHRPYGRELADTQYF
>TRBV14|-|TRBJ2-7|-
TGTGCCAGCAGCCAAGAACAGGGTAACGAGCAGTACTTC
CASSQEQGNEQYF
>TRBV11-2|TRBD1|TRBJ2-1|-
TGTGCCAGCAGCTTTCCCGGACAGGGGCAGTTCTTC
CASSFPGQGQFF
>TRBV20-1|TRBD1|TRBJ2-2|few
TGCAGTGCTAGAGATCAGGGGGCTATCGGGGAGCTGTTTTTT
CSARDQGAIGELFF
>TRBV14|TRBD2|TRBJ2-7|-
TGTGCCAGCAGCCCGTTCGGGACTAGCGGCTACGAGCAGTACTTC
CASSPFGTSGYEQYF
>TRBV5-1|-|TRBJ1-4|few
TGCGCCAGCAGCCGCCTCTTGGGATCGCAGAATGAAAAACTGTTTTTT
CASSRLLGSQNEKLFF
>TRBV13|TRBD2|TRBJ2-3|few
TGTGCCAGCAGCCGACTAGCGGTTAGCACAGATACGCAGTATTTT
CASSRLAVSTDTQYF
>TRBV3-1|TRBD2|TRBJ2-1|-
TGTGCCAGCAGCCCAAAGGGACTAGCGGGGATATACAATGAGCAGTTCTTC
CASSPKGLAGIYNEQFF
>TRBV6-4|-|TRBJ1-2|few
TGTGCCAGCAGTGACGGGTTTGGCTACACCTTC
CASSDGFGYTF
>TRBV12-5|-|TRBJ2-1|-
TGTGCTAGTGGTTTGAGGGGGAATGAGCAGTTCTTC
CASGLRGNEQFF
>TRBV5-6|-|TRBJ2-1|few
TGTGCCAGCAGCAGATCGACTGGAAGCTCCTACAATGAGCAGTTCTTC
CASSRSTGSSYNEQFF
>TRBV20-1|-|TRBJ2-3|few
TGCAGTGCTAGAGACAGGAGGTCTAGTAGGGATACGCAGTATTTT
CSARDRRSSRDTQYF
>TRBV18|-|TRBJ2-3|few
TGTGCCAGCTCCAAGGGGGATACGCAGTATTTT
CASSKGDTQYF
>TRBV7-3|-|TRBJ2-1|-
TGTGCCAGCAGCCTGCTGGGACTTACATACAATGAGCAGTTCTTC
CASSLLGLTYNEQFF
>TRBV13|-|TRBJ2-7|-
TGTGCCAGCAGAGTCGGGGGGCAAACTCCTTTTTTCGAGCAGTACTTC
CASRVGGQTPFFEQYF
>TRBV5-1|-|TRBJ2-2|many
TGCGCCAGCAGCTTGGGGGGAACAAACGGGGAGCTGTTTTTT
CASSLGGTNGELFF
>TRBV14|-|TRBJ2-7|-
TGTGCCAGCAGCGTCAATACAGGGTCCTACGAGCAGTACTTC
CASSVNTGSYEQYF
>TRBV5-1|TRBD1|TRBJ1-1|-
TGCGCCAGCAGTTTACACAGGGGGAACACTGAAGCTTTCTTT
CASSLHRGNTEAFF
>TRBV29-1|-|TRBJ2-7|few
TGCAGCGTTGAGTTGGGGACGGACTCCTACGAGCAGTACTTC
CSVELGTDSYEQYF
>TRBV24-1|-|TRBJ1-4|-
TGTGCCACCAGTGATTTCCCGTCGCAGGATGGGGAGGTCGGTGAAAAACTGTTTTTT
CATSDFPSQDGEVGEKLFF
>TRBV5-1|TRBD2|TRBJ2-7|many
TGCGCCAGCAGCTTCCTCCCGTCGGAACCGGGACTAGCGGACCTATACGAGCAGTACTTC
CASSFLPSEPGLADLYEQYF
>TRBV29-1|-|TRBJ2-7|many
TGCAGCGTTGAACGCGGATACGAGCAGTACTTC
CSVERGYEQYF
>TRBV28|-|TRBJ1-3|-
TGTGCCAGCACCCCCCACCCGAGCTCTGGAAACACCATATATTTT
CASTPHPSSGNTIYF
>TRBV5-1|-|TRBJ2-1|-
TGCGCCAGCACTGGAGGGCTAGCGCAAGGGAAGTTCTTC
CASTGGLAQGKFF
>TRBV6-1|-|TRBJ1-1|few
TGTGCCAGCAGGGTACAAGGGAGGCCGTCCACTGAAGCTTTCTTT
CASRVQGRPSTEAFF
>TRBV29-1|-|TRBJ2-1|many
TGCAGCGTTGAAGATCAGGGGAAGTACAATGAGCAGTTCTTC
CSVEDQGKYNEQFF
>TRBV29-1|TRBD1|TRBJ2-7|-
TGCAGCGTTGTTCCCGGCCGGGACAGGGGCCCCTACGAGCAGTACTTC
CSVVPGRDRGPYEQYF
>TRBV6-5|TRBD2|TRBJ2-2|-
TGTGCCAGCAGTTACGGGGGTAGCGGGAGCATGAGTGGGGAGCTGTTTTTT
CASSYGGSGSMSGELFF
>TRBV20-1|-|TRBJ2-2|few
TGCAGTGCTAGAGAAGGCGGGACTGGCACCGGGGAGCTGTTTTTT
CSAREGGTGTGELFF
>TRBV20-1|-|TRBJ1-5|few
TGCAGTGCTAGAGCGGCGGTAGAGGGATGGGGGAATCAGCCCCAGCATTTT
CSARAAVEGWGNQPQHF
>TRBV4-1|-|TRBJ2-1|many
TGCGCCAGCAGCCCGAGACGTAATCCTGACGATGAGCAGTTCTTC
CASSPRRNPDDEQFF
>TRBV27|-|TRBJ2-3|-
TGTGCCAGCAGTGGCAGGGGAGATACGCAGTATTTT
CASSGRGDTQYF
>TRBV6-1|-|TRBJ2-3|-
TGTGCCAGCAGCCCGAACCCGAGGCCAACAGATACGCAGTATTTT
CASSPNPRPTDTQYF
>TRBV12-3/TRBV12-4|-|TRBJ2-7|few
TGTGCCAGCAGTCCCAGGACAGAGACCTCCTACGAGCAGTACTTC
CASSPRTETSYEQYF
>TRBV2|TRBD2|TRBJ2-1|few
TGTGCCAGCACACGTCTAGCGGGAGCCGGACGGCAGTTCTTC
CASTRLAGAGRQFF